Following are 11 T cell receptor beta chains from one sample sequenced in a study of Graves' ophthalmopathy and Graves' hyperthyroidism. Transcripts of RNA were the source for amplifying TCR beta CDR3 regions. The authors performed first-round RT-PCR with HTBI primers and then a second-round multiplex PCR. TCRdb reprocessed the multiplex PCR reads via MiXCR and lists one record per CDR3 protein. The table lists roughly 500,000 distinct CDR3 sequences, roughly an eighth of them singletons. Sequenced sample: blood. All receptors derive from a woman aged 30 to 39 with Graves' ophthalmopathy.

This clonotype was detected many times. The chain uses TRBV5-1 and TRBJ2-7, with TRBD1 matching 8 bases. V lost 2 bases, J lost 5 bases, and 6 bases stayed unmatched. The CDR3 extends over 14 amino acids. CDR1 SGHRS and CDR2 YFSETQ come from the germline V gene. The CDR3 region has the DNA TGCGCCAGCAGCTTTCAGGGGGCCGGGAACGAGCAGTACTTC. The encoded protein is CASSFQGAGNEQYF.

This clonotype was recorded at least ten times. The chain couples TRBV12-3 or TRBV12-4 to TRBJ1-3; D unclear. Trimming left V 8 bases short and J 4 bases short, with 15 bases between. The CDR3 extends over 14 amino acids. The CDR3 DNA reads as TGTGCCAGCTCCCGCCGGGGTGGCGGAAACACCATATATTTT. Its protein is CASSRRGGGNTIYF.

J is TRBJ2-7 and V is TRBV5-6; 7 bases line up with TRBD1. Trimming took 0 bases from V and 6 from J; bases not matched to a gene: 9. Germline values: CDR1 SGHDT, CDR2 YYEEEE. The CDR3 has 15 residues. CDR3 in DNA: TGTGCCAGCAGCTTGGGAGGGGGCCTCTCGGTCGAGCAGTACTTC. Translating it yields CASSLGGGLSVEQYF.

This clonotype was recorded a few times. The rearrangement uses TRBV14 and TRBJ2-7, with TRBD2 as a possible D gene (7 bases). Trimming took 2 bases from V and 7 from J, leaving 18 bases between them. This CDR3 is built from 15 residues. The germline V gene encodes CDR1 SGHDN and CDR2 FVKESK. CDR3 region: CASSQWGGRLQEQYF. CDR3 DNA: TGTGCCAGCAGCCAATGGGGGGGCAGGCTTCAGGAGCAGTACTTC.

This clonotype was observed at least ten times. This chain's CDR3 is CAWSVGIMNTEAFF. CDR3 coding DNA: TGTGCCTGGAGTGTAGGGATCATGAACACTGAAGCTTTCTTT. The chain couples TRBV30 to TRBJ1-1, with unresolved D. This CDR3 has 14 amino acids. Trimming removed 0 bases at V and 0 bases at J, with 8 bases between. The germline V gene encodes CDR1 GTSNPN and CDR2 SVGIG (reference sequence).

As regards this clonotype: A single base separates this from a much larger clone, so it may be a read error. The chain is built from TRBV2 and TRBJ1-5, with no clear D. Germline V CDR1 and CDR2: SNHLY, FYNNEI. The CDR3 has 14 residues. Trimming pared 6 bases from V and 6 bases from J, leaving 15 bases between. The DNA for the CDR3 is TGTGCCAGCAGCTGGAAGGACGGCAGTCAGCCCCAGCATTTT. Its protein product is CASSWKDGSQPQHF.

This clonotype was counted ten times or more. V usage is TRBV7-8 and J usage is TRBJ2-7, with 15 bases identical to TRBD2. The CDR3 runs to 15 residues. The junction had 3 bases not matched to a gene; V was cut back by 5 bases and J by 4 bases. Looked up from germline, CDR1 is SGHVS and CDR2 is FQNEAQ. The CDR3 bases are TGTGCCAGCAGCGGAGGGACTAGCGGGAGGTACGAGCAGTACTTC. It yields the protein CASSGGTSGRYEQYF.

This clonotype was detected only a few times. The chain has TRBV30 and TRBJ1-1, with TRBD1 as a possible D gene (6 bases). Per the germline V gene, CDR1 is GTSNPN and CDR2 is SVGIG (reference sequence). The CDR3 runs 15 residues. V dropped 2 bases and J dropped 0 bases, with 13 bases sitting between them. CDR3 sequence: CAWSTGTKVNTEAFF. CDR3 coding DNA: TGTGCCTGGAGTACGGGGACAAAAGTGAACACTGAAGCTTTCTTT.

This clonotype was seen many times. The rearrangement links TRBV2 to TRBJ1-1, with no clear D. CDR3 length: 17 residues. From germline, CDR1 is SNHLY and CDR2 FYNNEI. Deletions cut 7 bases from V and 0 bases from J, with 21 bases between. The CDR3 region has the DNA TGTGCCAGCATCCCCTTAAAGGGCCTTTCCATGAACACTGAAGCTTTCTTT. Residues: CASIPLKGLSMNTEAFF.

This clonotype was counted many times. The gene calls are TRBV3-1 and TRBJ1-2; TRBD1 matches at 9 bases. The V segment lost 5 bases and the J segment 4 bases; nucleotides outside the gene matches: 5. This CDR3 region has 14 residues. The germline V gene has CDR1 LGHDT and CDR2 YNNKEL (reference sequence). The CDR3 DNA sequence: TGTGCCAGCAGCAACAGGGGGCCTGGCTATGGCTACACCTTC. Protein product: CASSNRGPGYGYTF. The full variable domain, with the rest looked up from reference TRBV3-1 and TRBJ1-2, is DTAVSQTPKYLVTQMGNDKSIKCEQNLGHDTMYWYKQDSKKFLKIMFSYNNKELIINETVPNRFSPKSPDKAHLNLHINSLELGDSAVYFCASSNRGPGYGYTFGSGTRLTVV.

This clonotype was observed many times. The chain joins TRBV20-1 to TRBJ2-7; the D gene is possibly TRBD2 (5 bases). The germline V gene has CDR1 DFQATT and CDR2 SNEGSKA (reference sequence). The CDR3 runs 16 residues. The V end was cut by 3 bases, the J end by 3 bases, with 21 bases between. The CDR3 region is CSASDSAEEDFYEQYF. DNA for the CDR3: TGCAGTGCTAGCGATAGCGCAGAGGAGGACTTCTACGAGCAGTACTTC.